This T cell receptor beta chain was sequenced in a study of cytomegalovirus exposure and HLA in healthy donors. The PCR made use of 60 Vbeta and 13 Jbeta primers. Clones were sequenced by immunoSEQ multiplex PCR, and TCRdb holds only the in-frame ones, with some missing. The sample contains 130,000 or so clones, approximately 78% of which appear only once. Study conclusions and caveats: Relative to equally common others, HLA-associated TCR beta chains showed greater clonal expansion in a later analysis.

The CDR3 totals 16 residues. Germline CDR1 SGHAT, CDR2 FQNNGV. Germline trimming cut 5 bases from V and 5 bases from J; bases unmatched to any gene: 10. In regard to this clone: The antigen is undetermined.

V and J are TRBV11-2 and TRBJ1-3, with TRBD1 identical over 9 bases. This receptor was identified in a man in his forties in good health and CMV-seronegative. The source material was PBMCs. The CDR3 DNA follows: TGTGCCAGCAGCACCTCACAGGGGGCCCCAAGAAACACCATATATTTT. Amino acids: CASSTSQGAPRNTIYF.